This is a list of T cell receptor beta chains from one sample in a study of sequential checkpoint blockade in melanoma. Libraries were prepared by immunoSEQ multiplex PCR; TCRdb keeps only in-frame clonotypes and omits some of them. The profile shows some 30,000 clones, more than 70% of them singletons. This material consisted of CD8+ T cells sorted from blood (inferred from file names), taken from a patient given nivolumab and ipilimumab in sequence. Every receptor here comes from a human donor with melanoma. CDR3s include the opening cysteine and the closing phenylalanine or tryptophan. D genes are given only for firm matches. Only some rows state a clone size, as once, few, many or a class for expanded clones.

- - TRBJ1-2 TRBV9 CASSVTADALTF TGTGCCAGCAGCGTGACAGCCGATGCCCTCACCTTC
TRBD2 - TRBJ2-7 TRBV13 CASSSGGGSWPYEQYF TGTGCCAGCAGCTCGGGGGGGGGCAGTTGGCCCTACGAGCAGTACTTC
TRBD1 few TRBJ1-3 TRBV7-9 CASSWDRGLGNTIYF TGTGCCAGCAGCTGGGACAGGGGGCTCGGAAACACCATATATTTT
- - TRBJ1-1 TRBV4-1 CASSQGQTEAFF TGCGCCAGCAGCCAAGGGCAGACTGAAGCTTTCTTT
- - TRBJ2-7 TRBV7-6 CASSPGFRGQYF TGTGCCAGCAGCCCAGGATTTCGGGGGCAGTACTTC
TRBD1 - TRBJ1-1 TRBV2 CASSWDSGLSTEAFF TGTGCCAGCAGTTGGGACAGCGGTTTAAGCACTGAAGCTTTCTTT
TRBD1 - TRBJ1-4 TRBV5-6 CASSLAEEGAGGKLFF TGTGCCAGCAGCTTGGCCGAGGAGGGGGCAGGGGGAAAACTGTTTTTT
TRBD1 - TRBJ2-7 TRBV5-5 CASSPGQGSNEQYF TGTGCCAGCAGCCCGGGACAGGGAAGCAACGAGCAGTACTTC
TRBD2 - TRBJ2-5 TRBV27 CASSFLDSGGGETQYF TGTGCCAGCAGTTTCCTGGATAGCGGGGGTGGAGAGACCCAGTACTTC
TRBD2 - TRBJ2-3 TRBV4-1 CASSQVERGWGRTQRTQYF TGCGCCAGCAGCCAAGTCGAGCGGGGGTGGGGAAGGACCCAGCGTACGCAGTATTTT
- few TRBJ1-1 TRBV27 CASRQYAGLSSEAFF TGTGCCAGCCGACAATACGCCGGCCTTTCTTCTGAAGCTTTCTTT
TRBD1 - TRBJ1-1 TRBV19 CASSSPGTGGWYTEAFF TGTGCCAGTAGTAGTCCCGGGACAGGGGGCTGGTACACTGAAGCTTTCTTT
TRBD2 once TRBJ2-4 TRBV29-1 CSVELARTSGVGQYF TGCAGCGTTGAGTTGGCAAGGACTAGCGGGGTTGGGCAGTACTTC
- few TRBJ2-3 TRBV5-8 CASSLAWQYTDTQYF TGTGCCAGCAGCTTGGCGTGGCAGTACACAGATACGCAGTATTTT
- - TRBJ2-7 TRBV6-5 CASSYYGQAHEQYF TGTGCCAGCAGTTACTACGGCCAGGCCCACGAGCAGTACTTC
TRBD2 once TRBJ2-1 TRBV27 CASSSLSGRDLYEQFF TGTGCCAGCAGTTCCCTCAGCGGGAGGGATCTGTATGAGCAGTTCTTC
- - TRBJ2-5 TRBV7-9 CASSFAVQETQYF TGTGCCAGCAGCTTCGCAGTCCAAGAGACCCAGTACTTC
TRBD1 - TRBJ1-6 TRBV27 CASQDRVWGSPLHF TGTGCCAGCCAGGACAGGGTTTGGGGTTCACCCCTCCACTTT
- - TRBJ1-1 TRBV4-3 CASSHQQGMDTEAFF TGCGCCAGCAGCCACCAACAGGGAATGGACACTGAAGCTTTCTTT
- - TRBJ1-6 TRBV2 CASSEAGDSPLHF TGTGCCAGCAGTGAGGCAGGGGACTCACCCCTCCACTTT
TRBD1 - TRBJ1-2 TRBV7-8 CASSLGTGDGYTF TGTGCCAGCAGCCTCGGGACAGGGGATGGCTACACCTTC
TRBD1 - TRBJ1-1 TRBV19 CASSFGQGWTEAFF TGTGCCAGTAGTTTTGGACAGGGGTGGACTGAAGCTTTCTTT
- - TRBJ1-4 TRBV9 CASTDSSKEKLFF TGTGCCAGCACCGACAGCTCGAAAGAAAAACTGTTTTTT
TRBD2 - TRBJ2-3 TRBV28 CASSKASGTDTQYF TGTGCCAGCAGCAAGGCTAGCGGAACAGATACGCAGTATTTT
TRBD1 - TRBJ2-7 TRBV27 CASSIRQGYEQYF TGTGCCAGCAGTATAAGACAGGGCTACGAGCAGTACTTC
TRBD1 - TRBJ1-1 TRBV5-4 CASSSDRGRAVNTEAFF TGTGCCAGCAGCTCGGACAGGGGGCGCGCAGTGAACACTGAAGCTTTCTTT
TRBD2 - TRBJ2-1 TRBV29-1 CSVDSWTSGSIYNEQFF TGCAGCGTTGATAGCTGGACTAGCGGGAGTATCTACAATGAGCAGTTCTTC
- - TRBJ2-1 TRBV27 CASSPPDSYYNEQFF TGTGCCAGCAGTCCCCCGGACAGTTACTACAATGAGCAGTTCTTC
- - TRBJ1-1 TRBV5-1 CASSSFGVRNTEAFF TGCGCCAGCAGCTCCTTCGGGGTTCGAAACACTGAAGCTTTCTTT
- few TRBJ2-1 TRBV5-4 CASTLPPDNEQFF TGTGCCAGCACCTTACCTCCAGACAATGAGCAGTTCTTC
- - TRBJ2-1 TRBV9 CASSVGQGINEQFF TGTGCCAGCAGCGTGGGGCAGGGCATCAATGAGCAGTTCTTC
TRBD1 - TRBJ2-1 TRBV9 CASNTYSGGDEQFF TGTGCCAGCAACACATACTCAGGGGGCGATGAGCAGTTCTTC
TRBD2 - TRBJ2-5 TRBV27 CASSPLAGVGETQYF TGTGCCAGCAGTCCTCTAGCGGGAGTCGGTGAGACCCAGTACTTC
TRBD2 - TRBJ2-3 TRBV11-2 CASSHGVKRGSTDTQYF TGTGCCAGCAGCCACGGGGTGAAGCGGGGAAGCACAGATACGCAGTATTTT
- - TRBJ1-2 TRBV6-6 CASSYSSGALDGYTF TGTGCCAGCAGTTACTCGAGTGGGGCCCTGGATGGCTACACCTTC
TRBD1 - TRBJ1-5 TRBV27 CASSLGTGYLNQPQHF TGTGCCAGCAGTTTGGGGACAGGGTATCTCAATCAGCCCCAGCATTTT
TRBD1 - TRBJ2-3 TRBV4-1 CASSPRYRGTTDTQYF TGCGCCAGCAGCCCAAGATACAGGGGGACGACAGATACGCAGTATTTT
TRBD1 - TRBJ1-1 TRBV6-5 CASSWTGGNTEAFF TGTGCCAGCAGTTGGACAGGGGGAAACACTGAAGCTTTCTTT
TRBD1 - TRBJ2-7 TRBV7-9 CASGTGHYEQYF TGTGCCAGCGGGACAGGGCATTACGAGCAGTACTTC